The clone carrying this TCR beta chain was picked up many times. Its antigen remains unknown. The data originate from a study of T cells in Graves' hyperthyroidism and ophthalmopathy. As for the study in general: The initial diagnosis was the point when peripheral blood was collected, ahead of any treatment.

RNA transcripts yielded amplified TCR beta CDR3 regions. Researchers ran a first-round RT-PCR on the TCR CDR3 using the HTBI primer set. MiXCR was run by TCRdb on the multiplex PCR reads, yielding one entry per CDR3 protein. The table includes about 380,000 distinct CDR3 sequences, about 18% detected once. The V end lost 4 bases, the J end lost 3 bases, and 9 bases lay between the germline ends. CDR3 length equals 13 residues. The V gene's germline CDR1 is SGHTA and CDR2 FQGTGA. Study-level points and caveats: Most thyroid clonotypes expanded above 0.001 were also detected in blood. The model made its ophthalmopathy prediction, and onset followed a median approximately 6 months later.

Ophthalmopathy cases met thresholds of Clinical Activity Score at least 3, NOSPECS grade at least 4 and duration under 3 months. The chain joins TRBV7-3 to TRBJ1-1, with D unresolved. Specimen: blood. The receptor was isolated from a man aged 18 to 30 with Graves' ophthalmopathy. CDR3 nucleotides: TGTGCCAGCAGCTCGCAGGTCGACACTGAAGCTTTCTTT. The encoded protein is CASSSQVDTEAFF.